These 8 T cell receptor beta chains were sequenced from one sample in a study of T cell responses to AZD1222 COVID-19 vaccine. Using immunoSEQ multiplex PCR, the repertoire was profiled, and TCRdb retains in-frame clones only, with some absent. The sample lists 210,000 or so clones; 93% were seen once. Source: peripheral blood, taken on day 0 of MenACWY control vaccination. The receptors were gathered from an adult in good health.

This chain's CDR3 is CASSYAGATNEKLFF. In DNA, the CDR3 is TGTGCCAGCAGTTACGCGGGGGCAACTAATGAAAAACTGTTTTTT. The V call is TRBV6-5, the J call TRBJ1-4, with TRBD1 as a possible D gene (5 bases). The CDR3 is 15 amino acids. Trimming removed 2 bases at V and 0 bases at J, with 7 bases between. The V gene's germline CDR1 is MNHEY and CDR2 SVGAGI.

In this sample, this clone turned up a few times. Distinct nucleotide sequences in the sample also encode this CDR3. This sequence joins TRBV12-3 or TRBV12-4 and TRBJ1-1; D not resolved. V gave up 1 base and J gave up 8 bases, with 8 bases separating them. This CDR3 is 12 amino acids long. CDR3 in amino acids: CASSLEVTEAFF. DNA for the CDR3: TGTGCCAGCAGTTTAGAAGTGACCGAAGCTTTCTTT.

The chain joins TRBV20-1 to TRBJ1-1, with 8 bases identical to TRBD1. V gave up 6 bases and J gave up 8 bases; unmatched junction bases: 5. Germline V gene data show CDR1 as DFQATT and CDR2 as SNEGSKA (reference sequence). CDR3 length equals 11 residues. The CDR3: CSADRVNEAFF. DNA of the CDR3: TGCAGTGCGGACAGGGTAAACGAAGCTTTCTTT.

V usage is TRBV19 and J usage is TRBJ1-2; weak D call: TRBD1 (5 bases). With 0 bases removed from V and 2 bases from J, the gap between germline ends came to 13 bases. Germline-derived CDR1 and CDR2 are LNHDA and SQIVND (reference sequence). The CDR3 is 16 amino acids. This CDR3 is CASSIDGPKGNYGYTF. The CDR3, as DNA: TGTGCCAGTAGTATAGACGGCCCTAAGGGGAACTATGGCTACACCTTC.

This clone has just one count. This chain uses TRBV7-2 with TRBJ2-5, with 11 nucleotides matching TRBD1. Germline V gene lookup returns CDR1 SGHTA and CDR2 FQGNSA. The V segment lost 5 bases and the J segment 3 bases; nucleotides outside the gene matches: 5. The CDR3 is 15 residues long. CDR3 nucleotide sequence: TGTGCCAGCAGCGTTAGGACAGGGGGCGAAGAGACCCAGTACTTC. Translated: CASSVRTGGEETQYF.

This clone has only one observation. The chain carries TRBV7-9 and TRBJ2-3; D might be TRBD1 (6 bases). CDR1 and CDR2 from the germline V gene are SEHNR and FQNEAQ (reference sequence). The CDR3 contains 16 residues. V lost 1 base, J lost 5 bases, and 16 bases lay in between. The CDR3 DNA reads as TGTGCCAGCAGCTTAGGGTCCAGGGGCCGGGGAGATACGCAGTATTTT. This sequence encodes CASSLGSRGRGDTQYF.

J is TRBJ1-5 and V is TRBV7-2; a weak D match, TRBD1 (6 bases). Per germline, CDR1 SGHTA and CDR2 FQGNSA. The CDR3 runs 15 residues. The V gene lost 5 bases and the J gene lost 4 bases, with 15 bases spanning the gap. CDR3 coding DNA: TGTGCCAGCAGCCAATGGGACACAAGGAATCAGCCCCAGCATTTT. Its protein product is CASSQWDTRNQPQHF.

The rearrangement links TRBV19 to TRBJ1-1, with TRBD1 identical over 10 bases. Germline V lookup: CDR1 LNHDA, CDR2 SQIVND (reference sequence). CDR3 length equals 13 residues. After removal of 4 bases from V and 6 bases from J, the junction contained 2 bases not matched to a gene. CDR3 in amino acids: CASSRGQGSEAFF. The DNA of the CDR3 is TGTGCCAGTAGTAGGGGACAGGGGTCTGAAGCTTTCTTT.